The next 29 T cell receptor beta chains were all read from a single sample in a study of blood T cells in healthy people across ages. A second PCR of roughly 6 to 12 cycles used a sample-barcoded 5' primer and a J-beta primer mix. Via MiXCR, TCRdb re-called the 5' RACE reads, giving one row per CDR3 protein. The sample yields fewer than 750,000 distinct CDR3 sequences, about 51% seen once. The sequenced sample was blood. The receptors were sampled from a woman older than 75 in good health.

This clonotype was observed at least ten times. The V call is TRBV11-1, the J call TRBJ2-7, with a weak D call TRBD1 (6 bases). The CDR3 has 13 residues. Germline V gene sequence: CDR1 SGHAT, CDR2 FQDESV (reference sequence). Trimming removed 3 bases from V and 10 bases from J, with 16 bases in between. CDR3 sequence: CASSFRAGDPQYF. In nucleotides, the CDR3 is TGTGCCAGCAGCTTTAGGGCAGGGGATCCCCAGTACTTC.

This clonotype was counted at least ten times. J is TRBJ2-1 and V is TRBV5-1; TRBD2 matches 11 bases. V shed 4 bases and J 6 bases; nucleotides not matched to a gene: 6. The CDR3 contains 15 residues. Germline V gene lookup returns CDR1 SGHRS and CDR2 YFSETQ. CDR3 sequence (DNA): TGCGCCAGCAGCATATCCGGGACTAGCGGCAATGAGCAGTTCTTC. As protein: CASSISGTSGNEQFF. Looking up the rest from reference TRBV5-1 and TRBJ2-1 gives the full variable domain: KAGVTQTPRYLIKTRGQQVTLSCSPISGHRSVSWYQQTPGQGLQFLFEYFSETQRNKGNFPGRFSGRQFSNSRSEMNVSTLELGDSALYLCASSISGTSGNEQFFGPGTRLTVL.

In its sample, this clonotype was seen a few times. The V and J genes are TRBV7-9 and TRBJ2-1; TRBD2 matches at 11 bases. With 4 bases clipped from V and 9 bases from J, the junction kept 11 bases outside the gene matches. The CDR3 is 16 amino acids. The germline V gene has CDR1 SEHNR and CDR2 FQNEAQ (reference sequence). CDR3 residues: CASSSGLAGGPGEQFF. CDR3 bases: TGTGCCAGCAGCTCTGGTTTAGCGGGAGGGCCGGGTGAGCAGTTCTTC. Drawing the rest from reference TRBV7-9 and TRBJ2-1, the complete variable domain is DTGVSQNPRHKITKRGQNVTFRCDPISEHNRLYWYRQTLGQGPEFLTYFQNEAQLEKSRLLSDRFSAERPKGSFSTLEIQRTEQGDSAMYLCASSSGLAGGPGEQFFGPGTRLTVL.

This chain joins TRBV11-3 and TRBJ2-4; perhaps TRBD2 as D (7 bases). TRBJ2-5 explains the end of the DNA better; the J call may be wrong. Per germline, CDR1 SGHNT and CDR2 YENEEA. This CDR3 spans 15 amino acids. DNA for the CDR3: TGTGCCAGCAGCTTAGGGCGGGGGCCTTTCGAGACCCAGTACTTC. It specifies CASSLGRGPFETQYF.

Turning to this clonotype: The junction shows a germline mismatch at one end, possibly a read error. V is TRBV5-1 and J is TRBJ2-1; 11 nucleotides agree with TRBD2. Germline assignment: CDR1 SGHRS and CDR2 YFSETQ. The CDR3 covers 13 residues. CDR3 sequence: CASSRLAGNERFF. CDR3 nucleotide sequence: TGCGCCAGCAGCCGACTAGCGGGAAATGAGCGGTTCTTC.

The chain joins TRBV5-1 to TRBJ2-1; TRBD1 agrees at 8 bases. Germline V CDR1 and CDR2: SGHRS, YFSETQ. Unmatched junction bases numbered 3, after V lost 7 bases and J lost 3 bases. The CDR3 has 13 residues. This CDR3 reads CASPGQDYNEQFF. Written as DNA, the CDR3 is TGCGCCAGCCCGGGACAGGACTACAATGAGCAGTTCTTC.

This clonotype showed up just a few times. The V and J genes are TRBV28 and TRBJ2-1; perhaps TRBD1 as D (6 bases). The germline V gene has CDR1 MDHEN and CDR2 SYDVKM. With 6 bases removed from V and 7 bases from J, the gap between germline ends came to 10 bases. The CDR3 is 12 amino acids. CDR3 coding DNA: TGTGCCAGCAGGTTAGGGGGAAATGAGCAGTTCTTC. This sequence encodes CASRLGGNEQFF.

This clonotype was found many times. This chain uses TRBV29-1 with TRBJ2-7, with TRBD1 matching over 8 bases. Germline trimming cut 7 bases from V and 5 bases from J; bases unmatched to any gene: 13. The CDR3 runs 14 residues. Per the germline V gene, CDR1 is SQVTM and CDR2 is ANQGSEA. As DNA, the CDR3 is TGCAGCGCATCCAGGGGGCTAATTGGGAACGAGCAGTACTTC. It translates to CSASRGLIGNEQYF.

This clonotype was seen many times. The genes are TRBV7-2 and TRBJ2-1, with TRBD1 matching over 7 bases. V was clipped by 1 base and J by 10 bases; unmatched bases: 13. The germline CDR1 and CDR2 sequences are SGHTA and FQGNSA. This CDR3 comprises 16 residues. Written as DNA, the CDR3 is TGTGCCAGCAGCTTAGTGGGGACAGCCGTACAATGGGAGCAGTTCTTC. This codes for CASSLVGTAVQWEQFF.

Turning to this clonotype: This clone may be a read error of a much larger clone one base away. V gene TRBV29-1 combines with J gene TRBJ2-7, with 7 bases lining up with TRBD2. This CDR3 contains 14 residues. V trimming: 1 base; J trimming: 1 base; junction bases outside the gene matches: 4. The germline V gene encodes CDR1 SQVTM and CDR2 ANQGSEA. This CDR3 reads CSVEGRAGSYEQYF. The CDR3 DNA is TGCAGCGTTGAAGGACGAGCGGGATCCTACGAGCAGTACTTC.

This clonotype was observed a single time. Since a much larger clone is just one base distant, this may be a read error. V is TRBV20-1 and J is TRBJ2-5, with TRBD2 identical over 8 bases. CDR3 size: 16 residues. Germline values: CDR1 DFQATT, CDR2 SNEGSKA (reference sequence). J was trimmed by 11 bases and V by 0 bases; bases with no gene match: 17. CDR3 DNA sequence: TGCAGTGCTAGAGATCCCATTCGGACTAGCCTCCCTGAGCAGTACTTC. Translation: CSARDPIRTSLPEQYF.

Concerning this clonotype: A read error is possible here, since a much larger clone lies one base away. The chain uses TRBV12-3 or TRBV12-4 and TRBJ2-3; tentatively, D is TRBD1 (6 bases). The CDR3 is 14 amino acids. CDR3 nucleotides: TGTGCCGGCAGTATGCCGGGACACACAGATACGCAGTATTTT. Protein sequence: CAGSMPGHTDTQYF.

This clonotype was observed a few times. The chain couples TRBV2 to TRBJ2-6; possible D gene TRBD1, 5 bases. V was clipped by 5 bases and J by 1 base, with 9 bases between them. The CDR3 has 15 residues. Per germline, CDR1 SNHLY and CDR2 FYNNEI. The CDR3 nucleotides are TGTGCCAGCAGTTCCCAGGGTTCTGGGGCCAACGTCCTGACTTTC. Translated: CASSSQGSGANVLTF.

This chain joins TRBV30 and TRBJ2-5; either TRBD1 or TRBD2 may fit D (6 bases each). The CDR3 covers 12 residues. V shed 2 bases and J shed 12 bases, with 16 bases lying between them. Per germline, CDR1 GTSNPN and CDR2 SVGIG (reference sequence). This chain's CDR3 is CAWSPGWGAEYF. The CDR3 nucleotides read TGTGCCTGGAGTCCGGGGTGGGGGGCTGAGTACTTC.

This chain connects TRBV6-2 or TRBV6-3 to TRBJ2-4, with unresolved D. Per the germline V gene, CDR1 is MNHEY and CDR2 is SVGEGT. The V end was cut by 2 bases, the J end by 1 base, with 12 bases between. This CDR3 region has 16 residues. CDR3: CASSYVPGFAKNIQYF. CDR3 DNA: TGTGCCAGCAGTTACGTCCCCGGATTCGCCAAAAACATTCAGTACTTC.

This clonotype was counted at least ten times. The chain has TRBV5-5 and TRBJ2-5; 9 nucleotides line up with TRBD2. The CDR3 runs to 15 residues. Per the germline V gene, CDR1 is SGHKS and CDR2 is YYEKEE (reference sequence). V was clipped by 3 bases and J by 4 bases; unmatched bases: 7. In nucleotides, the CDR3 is TGTGCCAGCAGCTCTATAGCGGGAGTGGTAGAGACCCAGTACTTC. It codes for CASSSIAGVVETQYF.

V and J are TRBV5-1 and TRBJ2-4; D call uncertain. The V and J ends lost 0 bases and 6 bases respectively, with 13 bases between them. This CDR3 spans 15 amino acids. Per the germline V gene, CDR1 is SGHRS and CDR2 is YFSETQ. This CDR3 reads CASSLAPEGLNIQYF. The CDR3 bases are TGCGCCAGCAGCTTGGCCCCAGAAGGCTTAAACATTCAGTACTTC. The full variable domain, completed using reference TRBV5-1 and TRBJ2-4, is KAGVTQTPRYLIKTRGQQVTLSCSPISGHRSVSWYQQTPGQGLQFLFEYFSETQRNKGNFPGRFSGRQFSNSRSEMNVSTLELGDSALYLCASSLAPEGLNIQYFGAGTRLSVL.

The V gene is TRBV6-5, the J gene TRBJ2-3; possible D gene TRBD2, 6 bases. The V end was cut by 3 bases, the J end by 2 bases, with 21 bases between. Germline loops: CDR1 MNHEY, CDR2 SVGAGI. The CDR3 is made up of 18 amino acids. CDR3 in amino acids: CASSYSGGYAGFTDTQYF. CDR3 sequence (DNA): TGTGCCAGCAGTTATTCAGGCGGGTATGCGGGGTTCACAGATACGCAGTATTTT.

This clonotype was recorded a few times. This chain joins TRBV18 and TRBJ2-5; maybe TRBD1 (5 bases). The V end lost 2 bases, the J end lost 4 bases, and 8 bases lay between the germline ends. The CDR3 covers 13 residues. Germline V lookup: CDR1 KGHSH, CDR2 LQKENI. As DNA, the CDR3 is TGTGCCAGCTCACCAGGTGGGGCAGAGACCCAGTACTTC. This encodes CASSPGGAETQYF.

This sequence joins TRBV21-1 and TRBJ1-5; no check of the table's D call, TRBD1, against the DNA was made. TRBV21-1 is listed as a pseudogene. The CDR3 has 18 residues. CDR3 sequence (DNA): TGTGCCAGCAGCAAAGGAGGGACAGGGGGCTATAGCAATCAGCCCCAGCATTTT. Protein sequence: CASSKGGTGGYSNQPQHF.

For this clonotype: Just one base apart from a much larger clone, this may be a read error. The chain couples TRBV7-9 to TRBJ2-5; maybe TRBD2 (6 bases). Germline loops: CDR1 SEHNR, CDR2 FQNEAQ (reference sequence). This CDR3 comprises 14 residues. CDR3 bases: TGTGCCAGCAGCTTAATGGAGGTCCGGGAGACCCGGTACTTC. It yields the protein CASSLMEVRETRYF. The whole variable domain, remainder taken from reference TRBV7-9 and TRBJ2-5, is DTGVSQNPRHKITKRGQNVTFRCDPISEHNRLYWYRQTLGQGPEFLTYFQNEAQLEKSRLLSDRFSAERPKGSFSTLEIQRTEQGDSAMYLCASSLMEVRETRYFGPGTRLLVL.

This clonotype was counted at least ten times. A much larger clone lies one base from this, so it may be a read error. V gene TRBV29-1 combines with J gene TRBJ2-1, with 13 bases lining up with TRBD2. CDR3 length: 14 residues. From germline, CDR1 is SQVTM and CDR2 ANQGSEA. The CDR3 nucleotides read TGCAGCGTTGGGGGACTAGCGGGGTGGAATGAGCGGTTCTTC. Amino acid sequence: CSVGGLAGWNERFF.

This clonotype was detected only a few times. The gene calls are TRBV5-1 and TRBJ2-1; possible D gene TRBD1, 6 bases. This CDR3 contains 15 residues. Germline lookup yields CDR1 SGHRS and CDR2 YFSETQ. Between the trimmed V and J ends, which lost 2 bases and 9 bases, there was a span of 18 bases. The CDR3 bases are TGCGCCAGCAGCTTAGAGACAGAGAGGACAGCTGAGCAGTTCTTC. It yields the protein CASSLETERTAEQFF.

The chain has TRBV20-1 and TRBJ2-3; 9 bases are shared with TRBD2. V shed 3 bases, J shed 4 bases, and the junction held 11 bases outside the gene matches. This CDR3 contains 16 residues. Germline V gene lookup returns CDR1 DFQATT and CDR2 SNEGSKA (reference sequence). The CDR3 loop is CSARPPGLAFADTQYF. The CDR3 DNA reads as TGCAGTGCTAGGCCCCCGGGACTAGCTTTCGCAGATACGCAGTATTTT.

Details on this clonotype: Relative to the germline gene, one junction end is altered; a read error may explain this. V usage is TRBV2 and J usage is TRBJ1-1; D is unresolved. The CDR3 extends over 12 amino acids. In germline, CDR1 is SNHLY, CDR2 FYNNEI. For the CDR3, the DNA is TGTGCCACCGGATTCATGAACGCTGAAGCTTTCTTT. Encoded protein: CATGFMNAEAFF.

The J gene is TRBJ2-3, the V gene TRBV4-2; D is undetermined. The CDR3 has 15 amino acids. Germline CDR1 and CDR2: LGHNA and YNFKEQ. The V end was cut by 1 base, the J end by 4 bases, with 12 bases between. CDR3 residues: CASSQVRADPDTQYF. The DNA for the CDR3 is TGTGCCAGCAGCCAAGTTCGGGCAGACCCAGATACGCAGTATTTT.

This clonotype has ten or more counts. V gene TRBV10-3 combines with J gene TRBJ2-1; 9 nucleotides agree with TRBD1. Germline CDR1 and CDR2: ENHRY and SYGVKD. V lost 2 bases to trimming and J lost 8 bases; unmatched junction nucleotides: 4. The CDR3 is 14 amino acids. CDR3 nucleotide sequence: TGTGCCATCAGTGAGGGGGACAGGGTAGATGAGCAGTTCTTC. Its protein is CAISEGDRVDEQFF.

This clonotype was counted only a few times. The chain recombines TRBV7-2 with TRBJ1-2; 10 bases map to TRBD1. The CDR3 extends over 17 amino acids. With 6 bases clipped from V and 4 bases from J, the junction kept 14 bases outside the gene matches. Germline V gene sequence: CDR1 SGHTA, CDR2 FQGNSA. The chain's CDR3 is CASSPGGWTGGGYGYTF. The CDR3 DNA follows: TGTGCCAGCAGTCCTGGTGGATGGACAGGGGGAGGCTATGGCTACACCTTC.

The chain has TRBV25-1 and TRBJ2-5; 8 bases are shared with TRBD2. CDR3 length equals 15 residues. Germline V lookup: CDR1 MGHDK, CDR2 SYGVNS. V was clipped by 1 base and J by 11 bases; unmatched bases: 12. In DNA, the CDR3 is TGTGCCAGCAGTGAATTCACCGGGCGGGGGGTTGAGCAGTACTTC. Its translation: CASSEFTGRGVEQYF.